The 15 T cell receptor beta chains presented below share a single source sample, sequenced in a study of blood T cell repertoires in COVID-19. TCRdb's copy holds only in-frame clones and misses some; the assay was immunoSEQ multiplex PCR. This sample has fewer than 250,000 clones; around nine tenths occur once, and the top ten carry around 1.2%. The source material was peripheral blood. These receptors all come from a man younger than 45 with acute or convalescent COVID-19.

The chain joins TRBV3-1 (or the pseudogene TRBV3-2) to TRBJ1-4; D is perhaps TRBD1 (5 bases). Per germline, CDR1 LGHDT and CDR2 YNNKEL (reference sequence). Trimming stripped 6 bases from V and 10 bases from J, with 15 bases between. The CDR3 is 13 residues long. This CDR3 reads CASSESRVGKLFF. The CDR3 DNA reads TGTGCCAGCAGTGAATCCAGGGTAGGAAAACTGTTTTTT.

CDR3 amino acids: CASSYQGNSPLHF. As DNA, the CDR3 is TGTGCCAGCAGTTACCAGGGGAATTCACCCCTCCACTTT. The chain couples TRBV6-6 to TRBJ1-6; tentative D call: TRBD1 (6 bases). The germline V and J ends were trimmed by 2 bases and 7 bases, with 6 bases remaining between them. Germline V gene sequence: CDR1 MNHNY, CDR2 SVGAGI (reference sequence). This CDR3 region has 13 residues.

The V and J genes are TRBV3-1 (or the pseudogene TRBV3-2) and TRBJ2-5; TRBD1 might be the D (5 bases). Germline V gives CDR1 LGHDT, CDR2 YNNKEL (reference sequence). CDR3 length: 17 residues. V dropped 0 bases and J dropped 4 bases, with 18 bases sitting between them. The chain's CDR3 is CASSQEMAGNSPETQYF. The DNA for the CDR3 is TGTGCCAGCAGCCAAGAAATGGCAGGGAACTCACCAGAGACCCAGTACTTC.

V and J are TRBV6-5 and TRBJ2-5; 8 nucleotides align to TRBD2. The junction had 6 bases not matched to a gene; V was cut back by 0 bases and J by 3 bases. The length of the CDR3 is 16 residues. The germline V gene encodes CDR1 MNHEY and CDR2 SVGAGI. The CDR3, as DNA: TGTGCCAGCAGTTACTCTCCCGGCGGGGGGAAAGAGACCCAGTACTTC. It specifies CASSYSPGGGKETQYF.

This clone was detected only once. The rearrangement joins TRBV11-2 to TRBJ2-3; D is uncertain. The V gene's germline CDR1 is SGHAT and CDR2 FQNNGV. The CDR3 loop spans 19 amino acids. V lost 6 bases and J 2 bases, leaving 27 bases between the germline ends. CDR3 sequence: CASRPIVLETARFTDTQYF. CDR3 sequence (DNA): TGTGCCAGCAGACCCATTGTACTGGAAACTGCGAGGTTCACAGATACGCAGTATTTT.

The chain combines TRBV27 with TRBJ2-1; unclear D gene. CDR1 is MNHEY and CDR2 is SMNVEV in the germline V gene (reference sequence). Between the trimmed V and J ends, which lost 11 bases and 9 bases, there was a span of 17 bases. The CDR3 contains 12 residues. CDR3 sequence (DNA): TGTGCCGTATCCCACCCGGTTGGTGAGCAGTTCTTC. It is translated as CAVSHPVGEQFF.

J is TRBJ1-4 and V is TRBV5-1; maybe TRBD1 (6 bases). The CDR3 length is 15 residues. Between the trimmed V and J ends, which lost 3 bases and 0 bases, there was a span of 9 bases. CDR1 and CDR2 (germline): SGHRS, YFSETQ. CDR3 loop: CASSWTASTNEKLFF. CDR3 nucleotides: TGCGCCAGCAGCTGGACAGCTTCAACTAATGAAAAACTGTTTTTT.

CDR3 protein: CASSSLGTAIYEQYF. In DNA form, the CDR3 reads TGTGCCAGCAGCTCCCTCGGGACAGCTATCTACGAGCAGTACTTC. J is TRBJ2-7 and V is TRBV7-9, with 7 bases identical to TRBD1. The CDR3 spans 15 residues. Germline values: CDR1 SEHNR, CDR2 FQNEAQ (reference sequence). The ends lost 4 bases at V and 3 bases at J; junction bases unmatched: 9.

This clone was observed a single time. CDR3 DNA: TGTGCCAGCAGTTATATAGAGAGCAATCAGCCCCAGCATTTT. Translation gives CASSYIESNQPQHF. J is TRBJ1-5 and V is TRBV6-2 or TRBV6-3; unclear D gene. Germline V CDR1 and CDR2: MNHEY, SVGEGT. Trimming removed 3 bases from V and 1 base from J, with 7 bases in between. The CDR3 runs 14 residues.

The chain combines TRBV30 with TRBJ2-1; 7 nucleotides agree with TRBD1. The CDR3 runs to 14 residues. The germline V gene has CDR1 GTSNPN and CDR2 SVGIG (reference sequence). The V segment lost 2 bases and the J segment 5 bases; nucleotides outside the gene matches: 6. The CDR3 reads CAWSSLTGDNEQFF. CDR3 nucleotide sequence: TGTGCCTGGAGTAGCCTCACAGGGGACAATGAGCAGTTCTTC.

The chain links TRBV7-9 to TRBJ1-1; TRBD1 matches 7 bases. V shed 5 bases, J shed 6 bases, and the junction held 3 bases outside the gene matches. The germline gives CDR1 SEHNR, CDR2 FQNEAQ (reference sequence). This CDR3 region has 12 residues. In DNA, the CDR3 is TGTGCCAGCAGCCCCGGGACAGCTGAAGCTTTCTTT. Amino acids: CASSPGTAEAFF.

The rearrangement links TRBV7-3 to TRBJ2-1, with 11 bases identical to TRBD2. The CDR3 has 18 amino acids. Germline assignment: CDR1 SGHTA and CDR2 FQGTGA. The ends lost 2 bases at V and 5 bases at J; junction bases unmatched: 11. The CDR3 here is CASSLGVVAGGFDNEQFF. In nucleotides, the CDR3 is TGTGCCAGCAGCTTAGGCGTGGTAGCGGGAGGGTTCGACAATGAGCAGTTCTTC.

In this sample, this clone turned up once. This chain links TRBV5-4 with TRBJ1-4; 10 bases are a match to TRBD1. Germline CDR1 SGHNT, CDR2 YYREEE (reference sequence). This CDR3 is 14 amino acids long. V shed 4 bases and J 7 bases; nucleotides not matched to a gene: 4. The CDR3, as DNA: TGTGCCAGCAGCCCCCGACAGGGGGCTGAAAAACTGTTTTTT. Its translation is CASSPRQGAEKLFF.

CDR3 sequence (DNA): TGTGCCAGCAGTTCGTTCTCCTTCGGACAGGACCATAGCAATCAGCCCCAGCATTTT. Encoded protein: CASSSFSFGQDHSNQPQHF. This sequence joins TRBV28 and TRBJ1-5; 7 nucleotides agree with TRBD1. The CDR3 consists of 19 residues. After removal of 4 bases from V and 0 bases from J, the junction contained 15 bases not matched to a gene. Germline CDR1 reads MDHEN; CDR2 reads SYDVKM. Full variable domain (remainder filled in from reference TRBV28 and TRBJ1-5): DVKVTQSSRYLVKRTGEKVFLECVQDMDHENMFWYRQDPGLGLRLIYFSYDVKMKEKGDIPEGYSVSREKKERFSLILESASTNQTSMYLCASSSFSFGQDHSNQPQHFGDGTRLSIL.

A single count supports this clone. The chain joins TRBV4-1 to TRBJ2-1; TRBD1 agrees at 10 bases. The CDR3 runs to 18 residues. CDR1 and CDR2 (germline): MGHRA, YSYEKL. The V and J ends lost 0 bases and 4 bases, in that order; junction bases with no gene match: 9. As DNA, the CDR3 is TGCGCCAGCAGCCAAGATCTTTCGGGACAGGGGATTTACAATGAGCAGTTCTTC. The encoded protein is CASSQDLSGQGIYNEQFF.